The clone carrying this T cell receptor (beta chain) was recorded a few times. No antigen is known for it. This sample stems from a study of CD8 T cells in ankylosing spondylitis. Study results and caveats: The study looked at matched synovial fluid samples from ankylosing spondylitis patients. Disease-linked clones were reported to be significantly enriched there. Certain motif variants had earlier appeared in reactive arthritis synovial fluid and blood. Clones that were linked to disease were CD8+ and were relatively rare in peripheral blood. Within ankylosing spondylitis blood, a TCR beta motif made up of fewer than ten highly homologous variants appeared to be characteristic.

Trimming took 5 bases from V and 3 from J; bases not matched to a gene: 2. The germline gives CDR1 ENHRY, CDR2 SYGVKD. This CDR3 is built from 14 residues. Libraries for TCR beta were made by quantitative 5'-RACE with molecular barcodes. In TCRdb, the 5' RACE reads were re-called with MiXCR into one record per CDR3 protein. The sample shows roughly 700,000 distinct CDR3 sequences, over 15% of them seen only once. This TCR was recovered from a male donor with ankylosing spondylitis. The chain joins TRBV10-3 to TRBJ2-7, with 12 bases fitting TRBD2. The sequenced sample was blood, either unsorted or a sorted T cell fraction (not recorded which). The CDR3 nucleotides read TGTGCCATCAGTAGGACTAGCGGGAACTACGAGCAGTACTTC. This sequence encodes CAISRTSGNYEQYF.